These 24 T cell receptor beta chains came from one sample sequenced in a study of glioma-infiltrating T cells. Using RNA template, CDR3s of TCR alpha and beta were amplified with iRepertoire arm-PCR. TCRdb re-called the multiplex PCR reads with MiXCR, one entry per CDR3 protein. The table has approximately 5,800 distinct CDR3 sequences, roughly 42% seen once. Sequencing input: glioma tissue, nonneoplastic brain tissue, or PBMCs (not recorded which). All receptors come from a human donor with low-grade glioma or glioblastoma, undergoing nonglioma brain surgery, or in good health (not recorded which).

By sample fraction, this clonotype is medium-sized (0.01 to 0.1%). The V call is TRBV28, the J call TRBJ1-3; a weak D match, TRBD1 (6 bases). Germline V CDR1 and CDR2: MDHEN, SYDVKM. This CDR3 comprises 13 residues. V was cut by 5 bases and J by 7 bases, with 12 bases left in between. CDR3 coding DNA: TGTGCCAGCAGTCCAGGGGTTTCTAACACCATATATTTT. This gives the protein CASSPGVSNTIYF.

This clonotype was counted many times. Since no conserved phenylalanine or tryptophan closes the CDR3, a read error is the likely cause. Because the CDR3's place on the DNA is in doubt, the DNA is left out and the CDR3 is given as listed by TCRdb. This rearrangement joins TRBV4-1 to TRBJ1-5. Germline V gives CDR1 MGHRA, CDR2 YSYEKL. Inclusive of both ends, the CDR3 amounts to 15 amino acids. The CDR3 protein is CASSQDSNSNQPQRS.

This clonotype has at least ten counts. V usage is TRBV30 and J usage is TRBJ2-7, with unresolved D. There are 12 residues in the CDR3. V was shortened by 0 bases and J by 1 base, with 4 bases between the two germline ends. Looked up from germline, CDR1 is GTSNPN and CDR2 is SVGIG (reference sequence). The CDR3 nucleotides are TGTGCCTGGAGTGTAATATCCTACGAGCAGTACTTC. Translating it yields CAWSVISYEQYF.

In its sample, this clonotype is medium-sized. J is TRBJ2-1 and V is TRBV3-1, with a tentative D call TRBD2 (5 bases). The germline gives CDR1 LGHDT, CDR2 YNNKEL (reference sequence). This CDR3 has 13 amino acids. V was trimmed by 4 bases and J by 8 bases, leaving 12 bases between them. CDR3 nucleotide sequence: TGTGCCAGCAGCCCAGGACTGCTAGATGAGCAGTTCTTC. Protein sequence: CASSPGLLDEQFF.

About this clonotype: The junction and the germline gene differ at one end; a read error may be behind it. The chain links TRBV29-1 to TRBJ2-1; D uncertain. The CDR3 runs to 13 residues. Looked up from germline, CDR1 is SQVTM and CDR2 is ANQGSEA. The CDR3 DNA is TGTACCGTTGACAACCACTCCTACAATGAGCAGTTCTTC. This sequence encodes CTVDNHSYNEQFF.

V is TRBV4-1 and J is TRBJ1-2, with D unclear. The germline V gene has CDR1 MGHRA and CDR2 YSYEKL. Deletions cut 2 bases from V and 2 bases from J, with 9 bases between. The CDR3 sequence is 14 residues long. In DNA form, the CDR3 reads TGCGCCAGCAGCCAAAAGACGGGGAACTATGGCTACACCTTC. This sequence encodes CASSQKTGNYGYTF.

This clonotype is medium-sized by share. This chain links TRBV20-1 with TRBJ2-5; TRBD1 aligns across 11 bases. The germline V gene encodes CDR1 DFQATT and CDR2 SNEGSKA (reference sequence). Losses at the gene ends were 0 bases for V and 5 bases for J; bases not matched to a gene: 11. This CDR3 comprises 17 residues. This chain's CDR3 is CSARDPRRDRGSETQYF. The CDR3 coding sequence is TGCAGTGCTAGAGACCCTCGACGGGACAGGGGGTCGGAGACCCAGTACTTC.

This clonotype was seen only a few times. This could be a read error, since a much larger clone is one nucleotide away. This chain joins TRBV2 and TRBJ2-1, with D hard to call. The length of the CDR3 is 13 residues. Germline V lookup: CDR1 SNHLY, CDR2 FYNNEI. Trimming shortened V by 7 bases and J by 3 bases, and 10 bases separated the two germline ends. Here the CDR3 DNA reads TGTGCCAGCAAGCAGGCTGGCTACAATGAGCAGTTCTTC. Translating it yields CASKQAGYNEQFF.

This clonotype qualifies as medium-sized. The V and J genes are TRBV20-1 and TRBJ2-7; D not resolved. The V and J ends lost 7 bases and 0 bases respectively, with 13 bases between them. Germline V gene sequence: CDR1 DFQATT, CDR2 SNEGSKA (reference sequence). The length of the CDR3 is 13 residues. The chain's CDR3 is CSVIEGISYEQYF. CDR3 coding DNA: TGCAGTGTCATCGAAGGGATCTCCTACGAGCAGTACTTC.

The sample holds many counts of this clonotype. V usage is TRBV29-1 and J usage is TRBJ2-7; 7 bases match TRBD2. Germline V gene sequence: CDR1 SQVTM, CDR2 ANQGSEA. Trimming cost V 2 bases and J 2 bases; bases outside gene matches: 9. The CDR3 runs to 15 residues. CDR3 residues: CSVELRGVGTYEQYF. Written as DNA, the CDR3 is TGCAGCGTTGAATTACGGGGGGTGGGCACCTACGAGCAGTACTTC.

As for this clonotype: The junction and the germline gene differ at one end; a read error may be behind it. The chain uses TRBV4-1 and TRBJ1-5; D uncertain. The V gene's germline CDR1 is MGHRA and CDR2 YSYEKL. The CDR3 is made up of 16 amino acids. CDR3: CASSQDEGSPDQPHHF. The CDR3 DNA follows: TGCGCCAGCAGCCAAGATGAGGGATCCCCAGATCAGCCCCATCATTTT.

As regards this clonotype: The CDR3 does not close with the conserved phenylalanine or tryptophan, likely indicating a read error. The chain combines TRBV29-1 with TRBJ2-7; D tentatively fits TRBD1 or TRBD2 (5 bases each). Germline V gene sequence: CDR1 SQVTM, CDR2 ANQGSEA. V was pared by 7 bases and J by 1 base, with 11 bases between. The CDR3 totals 12 residues. The CDR3 nucleotides read TGCAGCGCCGGGACCGTATCCTACGAGCAGTACCTC. It is translated as CSAGTVSYEQYL.

V gene TRBV5-6 combines with J gene TRBJ2-7, with 8 nucleotides matching TRBD1. V gave up 4 bases and J gave up 2 bases; unmatched junction bases: 8. Germline values: CDR1 SGHDT, CDR2 YYEEEE. CDR3 length equals 15 residues. The CDR3 loop reads CASSPQDRVTYEQYF. CDR3 in DNA: TGTGCCAGCAGCCCCCAGGACAGGGTGACCTACGAGCAGTACTTC.

By sample fraction, this clonotype is medium-sized. The chain recombines TRBV28 with TRBJ2-5; the D gene could be TRBD1 or TRBD2 (7 bases each). The CDR3 spans 13 residues. Trimming stripped 5 bases from V and 7 bases from J, with 14 bases between. Germline V gene sequence: CDR1 MDHEN, CDR2 SYDVKM. CDR3 in amino acids: CASSSQGGATQYF. The CDR3 DNA reads TGTGCCAGCAGTAGTCAGGGGGGGGCGACCCAGTACTTC.

As regards this clonotype: At one end, the junction sequence differs from germline, possibly due to a read error. The rearrangement links TRBV20-1 to TRBJ2-1, with a possible D match to TRBD2 (6 bases). Germline assignment: CDR1 DFQATT and CDR2 SNEGSKA (reference sequence). This CDR3 contains 15 residues. CDR3: CGAREGRDSYDKQFF. CDR3 sequence (DNA): TGCGGTGCTAGAGAAGGTCGGGACTCCTACGATAAGCAGTTCTTC.

Concerning this clonotype: One junction end disagrees with the germline gene, perhaps due to a read error. The chain has TRBV7-2 and TRBJ2-7, with TRBD1 matching 7 bases. Germline values: CDR1 SGHTA, CDR2 FQGNSA. The CDR3 length is 15 residues. The CDR3 DNA follows: TGCGCCAGCAGCCAAGATCGACAGGGACCCTACGAGCAGTACTTC. Translating gives CASSQDRQGPYEQYF. Filled out from reference TRBV7-2 and TRBJ2-7, the complete variable domain reads GAGVSQSPSNKVTEKGKDVELRCDPISGHTALYWYRQSLGQGLEFLIYFQGNSAPDKSGLPSDRFSAERTGGSVSTLTIQRTQQEDSAVYLCASSQDRQGPYEQYFGPGTRLTVT.

V gene TRBV3-1 combines with J gene TRBJ2-1, with D maybe TRBD2 (6 bases). Germline CDR1 is LGHDT and CDR2 is YNNKEL (reference sequence). CDR3 length: 16 amino acids. V lost 0 bases and J lost 3, with 12 bases in between. The CDR3 sequence is CASSQEGRGVYNEQFF. The CDR3 nucleotides read TGTGCCAGCAGCCAAGAGGGGCGGGGTGTCTACAATGAGCAGTTCTTC.

By proportion, this clonotype is large. V gene TRBV20-1 combines with J gene TRBJ2-1; TRBD2 matches 11 bases. V lost 5 bases to trimming and J lost 5 bases; unmatched junction nucleotides: 2. Per germline, CDR1 DFQATT and CDR2 SNEGSKA (reference sequence). The CDR3 is 13 residues long. The DNA of the CDR3 is TGCAGTGCTCCGGGACTAGCGGACAATGAGCAGTTCTTC. This sequence encodes CSAPGLADNEQFF.

Concerning this clonotype: Sequence at one end of the junction differs from germline and may be a read error. The chain uses TRBV28 and TRBJ2-7, with 7 positions matching TRBD2. Germline assignment: CDR1 MDHEN and CDR2 SYDVKM. The CDR3 extends over 15 amino acids. CDR3 sequence (DNA): TGTGCCAGCAGTCCCCCGCGGGAGAGCTCCTACGAGCAGCACTTC. Translating gives CASSPPRESSYEQHF.

CDR3 in DNA: TGTGCCATCAGTTGGACTGGAGGCCAGGGCGGCAATGAGCAGTTCTTC. It encodes CAISWTGGQGGNEQFF. V gene TRBV10-3 combines with J gene TRBJ2-1; D tentatively fits TRBD1 or TRBD2 (5 bases each). The V gene lost 5 bases and the J gene lost 6 bases, with 20 bases spanning the gap. Germline-derived CDR1 and CDR2 are ENHRY and SYGVKD. This CDR3 contains 16 residues.

This clonotype was recorded a few times. The CDR3 DNA reads TGTGCCAGCAGGGACAACTTGAACACTGAAGCTTTCTTT. Translated: CASRDNLNTEAFF. The chain employs TRBV6-1 and TRBJ1-1, with D perhaps TRBD1 (5 bases). The V end lost 6 bases, the J end lost 0 bases, and 8 bases lay between the germline ends. The CDR3 contains 13 residues. From germline, CDR1 is MNHNS and CDR2 SASEGT.

The gene calls are TRBV5-5 and TRBJ2-1; D gene ambiguous. CDR1 and CDR2 (germline): SGHKS, YYEKEE (reference sequence). This CDR3 spans 15 amino acids. Trimming removed 5 bases from V and 0 bases from J, with 12 bases in between. CDR3 sequence: CASSYHPGSYNEQFF. DNA for the CDR3: TGTGCCAGCAGTTACCACCCCGGCTCCTACAATGAGCAGTTCTTC.

This clonotype was seen a few times. The chain is built from TRBV29-1 and TRBJ2-5, with 7 nucleotides matching TRBD2. Germline V lookup: CDR1 SQVTM, CDR2 ANQGSEA. CDR3 length: 16 residues. Unmatched junction bases numbered 12, after V lost 1 base and J lost 4 bases. The chain's CDR3 is CSVEGLAENKGETQYF. In DNA, the CDR3 is TGCAGCGTTGAAGGGCTAGCGGAGAACAAAGGAGAGACCCAGTACTTC. Full variable domain (remainder filled in from reference TRBV29-1 and TRBJ2-5): SAVISQKPSRDICQRGTSLTIQCQVDSQVTMMFWYRQQPGQSLTLIATANQGSEATYESGFVIDKFPISRPNLTFSTLTVSNMSPEDSSIYLCSVEGLAENKGETQYFGPGTRLLVL.

This clonotype was found once. Germline and junction disagree at one end, which may indicate a read error. The chain uses TRBV5-5 and TRBJ2-7; 9 nucleotides agree with TRBD1. The germline V gene encodes CDR1 SGHKS and CDR2 YYEKEE (reference sequence). This CDR3 has 15 amino acids. The CDR3 here is CASSPQTGTGFEKYF. The DNA of the CDR3 is TGTGCCAGCAGCCCACAAACCGGGACAGGGTTCGAGAAGTACTTC.